A single T cell receptor (beta chain) is shown here with its context. Its antigen remains unidentified. No per-base quality is available; no much larger clone lies one base away. This record comes from a study of blood T cell repertoires in COVID-19 (dated by TCRdb to 2020 to 2022). In terms of the full investigation: The collaborator samples originated in the United States, Italy and Spain and spanned the acute and convalescent phases of COVID-19. The material from the prospective study consisted of cDNA or gDNA derived from T cells, B-cell-depleted T cells, or PBMCs. Deeply sampled blood TCRbeta repertoires from subjects exposed to, actively infected with, or recovered from COVID-19 were included in the dataset. The repertoires were made available in a free public database intended to serve as a resource for research on the immune response to SARS-CoV-2. Samples came from the ongoing ImmuneRACE study (first 160 participants) plus 1,254 subjects from 6 global collaborators. The sample metadata nearly always contained a de-identified subject ID, COVID-19 status, age in years and sex. Where HLA class I and class II types were available, the types were taken from metadata supplied by the sample provider, not from assay-based typing.

TCRbeta CDR3 regions were amplified from genomic DNA by means of the immunoSEQ Assay, a bias-controlled multiplex PCR. The original pipeline was this. Within the assay, amplification of reference gene primers was used to estimate how many nucleated cells each sample contained. To quantify the absolute abundance of each unique TCRbeta CDR3 rearrangement, sequence reads were collapsed and filtered. Productive Simpson clonality was computed per sample as the square root of Simpson's diversity index over productive rearrangements. TCRdb retrieved this table from immuneACCESS and kept in-frame rearrangements only. Not all clones are present; in checked studies, unresolved V genes account for under half, and no reason is known for the remainder. D and trimming come from the DNA, and the V and J calls and clone size come from that table. The table for this sample lists under 90,000 clones; approximately 80% of them were counted only once. The ten largest clonotypes hold 40% to 45% of the sample.

Overall study results and their limits: The amount of clinical and demographic metadata varied by source and participant and was provided uncurated.

The trim is 5 bases for V and 2 bases for J, with a gap of 13 bases between the germline ends. There are 15 amino acids in the CDR3, from cysteine to phenylalanine inclusive. Only the CDR3 region is kept as DNA, spanning 45 bases read in frame from base 1. CDR1 and CDR2, looked up from the germline V gene, are SGHVS and FQNEAQ. Collaborating institutions collected whole blood in K2EDTA tubes following their own protocols. For TCRbeta analysis, collaborators shipped samples in one of three forms: frozen whole blood, isolated PBMCs, or DNA extracted from either of those sample types. This chain joins TRBV7-8 to TRBJ1-5, with the D gene not confidently named. Sequencing was performed on peripheral blood. The TCR sequence derives from a man aged 80 or over with acute or convalescent COVID-19. The nucleotide sequence reads TGTGCCAGCAGCCCGGCGGGTAGGGGCAATCAGCCCCAGCATTTT. Protein translation: CASSPAGRGNQPQHF.